The clone carrying this T cell receptor (beta chain) was observed a few times. Its antigen remains unidentified. V shed 3 bases and J shed 6 bases, with 15 bases lying between them. The CDR3 extends over 15 amino acids. The V gene's germline CDR1 is SGDLS and CDR2 YYNGEE. Libraries of TCR beta came from quantitative 5'-RACE with molecular barcodes. TCRdb reprocessed the 5' RACE reads via MiXCR and lists one record per CDR3 protein. Among 350,000 or so distinct CDR3 sequences listed, 6.5% to 10% were seen once. The data derive from a study of CD8 T cells in ankylosing spondylitis. The study, taken as a whole, reports: The authors found the disease-linked clones to be CD8+ and relatively rare in peripheral blood. Both synovial fluid and blood in reactive arthritis had previously been reported to carry some motif variants. Within ankylosing spondylitis blood, a TCR beta motif made up of seven or eight highly homologous variants appeared to be characteristic. Reports say disease-linked clones showed up significantly more in matched ankylosing spondylitis synovial fluid.

Sequenced sample: blood, either unsorted or a sorted T cell fraction (not recorded which). This sequence joins TRBV9 and TRBJ1-4, with D possibly TRBD1 on 5 matching bases. This receptor was identified in a male donor with ankylosing spondylitis. The CDR3 sequence: CASSATGLGYEKLFF. Written as DNA, the CDR3 is TGTGCCAGCAGCGCAACAGGTTTGGGATATGAAAAACTGTTTTTT.